This T cell receptor (beta chain) is from a study of cytomegalovirus exposure and HLA in healthy donors. The primer mix had 60 Vbeta and 13 Jbeta primers. Produced via immunoSEQ multiplex PCR; TCRdb's table is partial and in-frame only. Of 150,000 to 200,000 clones in the sample, about 9.4% are singletons; the top ten hold about 1.2%. Sequencing input: PBMCs. The receptor was derived from a woman aged 30 to 39 in good health and CMV-seropositive.

The CDR3 nucleotides read TGTGCCAGCAGCTTGGGGCCGCCGCCGGGTACGCAGTATTTT. It codes for CASSLGPPPGTQYF. V and J are TRBV5-8 and TRBJ2-3; D uncertain. The CDR3 loop spans 14 amino acids. Germline assignment: CDR1 SGHTS and CDR2 YDEGEE. Trimming took 0 bases from V and 8 from J, leaving 13 bases between them.